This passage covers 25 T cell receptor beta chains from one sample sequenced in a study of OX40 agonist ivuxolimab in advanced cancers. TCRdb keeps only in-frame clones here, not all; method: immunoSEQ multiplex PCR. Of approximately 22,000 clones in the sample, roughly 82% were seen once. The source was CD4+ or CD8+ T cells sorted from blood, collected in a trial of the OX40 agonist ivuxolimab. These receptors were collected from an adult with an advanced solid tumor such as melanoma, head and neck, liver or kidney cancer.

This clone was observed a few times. The CDR3 reads CASSLDGAQVNEQFF. The CDR3 DNA is TGTGCCAGCAGCTTAGACGGGGCCCAAGTGAATGAGCAGTTCTTC. The rearrangement links TRBV11-2 to TRBJ2-1, with D perhaps matching TRBD1 or TRBD2 (5 bases each). CDR1 SGHAT and CDR2 FQNNGV come from the germline V gene. With 0 bases removed from V and 7 bases from J, the gap between germline ends came to 13 bases. CDR3 length: 15 amino acids.

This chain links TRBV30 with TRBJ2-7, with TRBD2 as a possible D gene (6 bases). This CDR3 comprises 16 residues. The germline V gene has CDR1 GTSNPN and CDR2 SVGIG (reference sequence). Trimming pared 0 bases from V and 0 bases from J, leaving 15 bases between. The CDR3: CAWSVLTSLYSYEQYF. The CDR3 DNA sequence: TGTGCCTGGAGTGTTCTCACTAGCTTGTACTCCTACGAGCAGTACTTC.

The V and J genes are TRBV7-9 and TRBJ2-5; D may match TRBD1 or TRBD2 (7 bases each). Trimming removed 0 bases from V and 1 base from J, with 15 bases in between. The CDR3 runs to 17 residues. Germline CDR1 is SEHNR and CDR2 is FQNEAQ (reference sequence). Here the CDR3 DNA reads TGTGCCAGCAGCTTAGCTAAGACAGGGAGGGCCCAAGAGACCCAGTACTTC. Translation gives CASSLAKTGRAQETQYF. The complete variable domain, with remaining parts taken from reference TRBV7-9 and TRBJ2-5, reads DTGVSQNPRHKITKRGQNVTFRCDPISEHNRLYWYRQTLGQGPEFLTYFQNEAQLEKSRLLSDRFSAERPKGSFSTLEIQRTEQGDSAMYLCASSLAKTGRAQETQYFGPGTRLLVL.

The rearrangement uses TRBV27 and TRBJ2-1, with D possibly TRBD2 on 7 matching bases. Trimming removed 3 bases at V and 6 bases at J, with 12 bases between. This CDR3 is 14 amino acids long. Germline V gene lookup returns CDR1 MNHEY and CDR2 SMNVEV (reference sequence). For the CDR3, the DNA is TGTGCCAGCAGTTTGAGGGGAGGGGGCAATGAGCAGTTCTTC. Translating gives CASSLRGGGNEQFF.

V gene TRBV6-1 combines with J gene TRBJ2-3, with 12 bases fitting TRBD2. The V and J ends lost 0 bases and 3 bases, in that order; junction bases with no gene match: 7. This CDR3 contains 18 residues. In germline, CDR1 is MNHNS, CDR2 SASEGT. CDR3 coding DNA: TGTGCCAGCAGTGAAGCGCCGAGGACTAGCGGGGTAACAGATACGCAGTATTTT. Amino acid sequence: CASSEAPRTSGVTDTQYF.

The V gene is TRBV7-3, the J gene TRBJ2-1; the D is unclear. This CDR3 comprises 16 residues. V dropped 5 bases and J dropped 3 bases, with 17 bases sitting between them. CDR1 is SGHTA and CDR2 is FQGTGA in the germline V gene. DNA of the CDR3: TGTGCCAGCAGCCCCAAAGAGACTTCTCTCTACAATGAGCAGTTCTTC. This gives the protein CASSPKETSLYNEQFF.

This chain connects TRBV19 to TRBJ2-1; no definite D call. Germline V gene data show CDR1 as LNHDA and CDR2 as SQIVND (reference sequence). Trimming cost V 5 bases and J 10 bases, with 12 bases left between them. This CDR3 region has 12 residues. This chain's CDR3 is CASSPNFMEQFF. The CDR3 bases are TGTGCCAGTAGTCCGAATTTCATGGAGCAGTTCTTC.

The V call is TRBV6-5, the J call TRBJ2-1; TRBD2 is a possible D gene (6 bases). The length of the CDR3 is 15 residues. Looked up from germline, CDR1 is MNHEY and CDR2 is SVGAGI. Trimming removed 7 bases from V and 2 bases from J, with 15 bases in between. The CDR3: CASTGTEEAYNEQFF. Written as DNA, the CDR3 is TGTGCCAGCACCGGGACTGAGGAAGCCTACAATGAGCAGTTCTTC.

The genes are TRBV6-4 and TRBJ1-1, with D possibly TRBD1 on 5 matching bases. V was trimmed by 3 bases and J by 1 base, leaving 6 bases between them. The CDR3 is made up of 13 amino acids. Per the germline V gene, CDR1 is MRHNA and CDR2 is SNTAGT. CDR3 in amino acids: CASSERGNTEAFF. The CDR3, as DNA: TGTGCCAGCAGTGAGAGGGGGAACACTGAAGCTTTCTTT.

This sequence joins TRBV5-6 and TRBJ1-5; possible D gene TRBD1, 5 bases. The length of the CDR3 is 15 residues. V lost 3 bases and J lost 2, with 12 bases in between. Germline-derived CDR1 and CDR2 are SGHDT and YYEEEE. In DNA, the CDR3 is TGTGCCAGCAGCTCCTCCTCCAGGGGCAATCAGCCCCAGCATTTT. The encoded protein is CASSSSSRGNQPQHF.

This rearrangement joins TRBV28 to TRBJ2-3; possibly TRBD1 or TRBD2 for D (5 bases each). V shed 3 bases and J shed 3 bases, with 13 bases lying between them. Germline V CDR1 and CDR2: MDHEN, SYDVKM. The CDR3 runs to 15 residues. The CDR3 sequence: CASSLGPGTTDTQYF. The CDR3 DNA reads TGTGCCAGCAGTTTGGGTCCTGGGACGACAGATACGCAGTATTTT.

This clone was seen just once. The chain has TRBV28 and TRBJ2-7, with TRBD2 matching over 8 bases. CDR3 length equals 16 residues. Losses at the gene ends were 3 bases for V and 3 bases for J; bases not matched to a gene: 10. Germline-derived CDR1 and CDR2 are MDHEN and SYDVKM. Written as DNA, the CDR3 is TGTGCCAGCAGTTTGTCGCGGGGGGAGGCTGACTACGAGCAGTACTTC. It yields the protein CASSLSRGEADYEQYF.

This chain's CDR3 is CASSVSSGTVYEQYF. DNA of the CDR3: TGTGCCAGCAGCGTCAGTTCCGGGACAGTCTACGAGCAGTACTTC. This chain links TRBV7-9 with TRBJ2-7; 7 bases agree with TRBD1. V was pared by 5 bases and J by 3 bases, with 10 bases of the junction left unmatched. CDR1 SEHNR and CDR2 FQNEAQ come from the germline V gene (reference sequence). The CDR3 is 15 residues long.

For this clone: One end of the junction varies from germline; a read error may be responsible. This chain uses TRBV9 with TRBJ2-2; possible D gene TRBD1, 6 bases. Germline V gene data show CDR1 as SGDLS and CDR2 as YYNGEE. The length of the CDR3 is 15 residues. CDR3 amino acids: CASSVTGTPTEELFF. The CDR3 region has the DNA TGTGCCAGCAGCGTGACCGGGACACCGACCGAGGAGCTGTTTTTT.

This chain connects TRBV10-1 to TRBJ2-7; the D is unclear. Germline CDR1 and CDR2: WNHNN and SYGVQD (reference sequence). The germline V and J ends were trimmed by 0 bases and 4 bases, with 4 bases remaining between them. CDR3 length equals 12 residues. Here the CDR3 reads CASSESGYEQYF. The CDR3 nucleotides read TGCGCCAGCAGTGAGTCTGGATACGAGCAGTACTTC.

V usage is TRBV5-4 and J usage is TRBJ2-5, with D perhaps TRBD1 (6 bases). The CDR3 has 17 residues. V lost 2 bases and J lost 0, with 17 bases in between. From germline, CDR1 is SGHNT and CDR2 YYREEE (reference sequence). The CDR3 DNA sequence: TGTGCCAGCAGCTTCTTCCGGCAGGGGTTGTACCAAGAGACCCAGTACTTC. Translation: CASSFFRQGLYQETQYF.

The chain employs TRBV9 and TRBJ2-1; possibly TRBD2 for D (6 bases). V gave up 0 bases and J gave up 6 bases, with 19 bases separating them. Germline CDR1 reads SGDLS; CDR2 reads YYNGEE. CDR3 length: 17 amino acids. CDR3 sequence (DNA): TGTGCCAGCAGCGTAGAGCTGACTAGACCCCTGGGCAATGAGCAGTTCTTC. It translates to CASSVELTRPLGNEQFF.

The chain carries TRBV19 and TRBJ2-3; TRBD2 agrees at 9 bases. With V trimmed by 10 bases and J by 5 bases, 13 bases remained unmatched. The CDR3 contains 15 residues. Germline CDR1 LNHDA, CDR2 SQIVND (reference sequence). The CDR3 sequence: CATAPGTSRIDTQYF. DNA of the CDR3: TGTGCCACCGCCCCCGGGACTAGCCGAATAGATACGCAGTATTTT.

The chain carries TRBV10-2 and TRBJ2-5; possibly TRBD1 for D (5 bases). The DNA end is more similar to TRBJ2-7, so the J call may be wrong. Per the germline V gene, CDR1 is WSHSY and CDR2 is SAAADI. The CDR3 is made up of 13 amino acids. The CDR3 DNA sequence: TGCGCCAGCAGTGCCGGAAGGGGATACGAGCAGTACTTC. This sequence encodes CASSAGRGYEQYF.

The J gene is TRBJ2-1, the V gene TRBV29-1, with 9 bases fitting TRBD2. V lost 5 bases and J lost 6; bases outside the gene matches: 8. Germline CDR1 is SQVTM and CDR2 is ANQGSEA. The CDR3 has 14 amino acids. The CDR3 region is CSVTIAGDLNEQFF. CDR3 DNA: TGCAGCGTTACCATAGCGGGAGACCTCAATGAGCAGTTCTTC.

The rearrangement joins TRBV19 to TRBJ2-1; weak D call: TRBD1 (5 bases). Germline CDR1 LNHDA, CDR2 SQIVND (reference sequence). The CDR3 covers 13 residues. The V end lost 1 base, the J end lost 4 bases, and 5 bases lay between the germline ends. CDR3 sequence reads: CASSIAGYNEQFF. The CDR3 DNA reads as TGTGCCAGTAGTATAGCAGGGTACAATGAGCAGTTCTTC.

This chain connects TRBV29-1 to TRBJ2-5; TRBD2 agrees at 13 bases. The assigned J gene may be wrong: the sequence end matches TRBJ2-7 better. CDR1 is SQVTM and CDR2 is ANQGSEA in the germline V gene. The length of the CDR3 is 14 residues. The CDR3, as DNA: TGCAGCGTTGATGGACTAGCGGGGGCCTACGAGCAGTACTTC. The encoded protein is CSVDGLAGAYEQYF.

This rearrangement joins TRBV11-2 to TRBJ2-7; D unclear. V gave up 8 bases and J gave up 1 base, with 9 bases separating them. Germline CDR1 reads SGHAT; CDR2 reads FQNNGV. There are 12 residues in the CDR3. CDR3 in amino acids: CASCEWSYEQYF. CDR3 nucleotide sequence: TGTGCCAGCTGCGAGTGGTCCTACGAGCAGTACTTC.

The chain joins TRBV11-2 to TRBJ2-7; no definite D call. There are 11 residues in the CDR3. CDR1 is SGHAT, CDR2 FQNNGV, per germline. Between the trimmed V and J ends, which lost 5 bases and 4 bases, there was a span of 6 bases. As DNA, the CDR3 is TGTGCCAGCAGCCAATTTTACGAGCAGTACTTC. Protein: CASSQFYEQYF.

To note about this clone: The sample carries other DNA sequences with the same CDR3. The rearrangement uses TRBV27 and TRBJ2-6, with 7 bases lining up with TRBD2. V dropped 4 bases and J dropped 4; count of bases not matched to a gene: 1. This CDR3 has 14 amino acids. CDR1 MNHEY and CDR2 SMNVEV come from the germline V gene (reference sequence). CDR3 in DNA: TGTGCCAGCAGTTGGGGGGGAGGGGCCAACGTCCTGACTTTC. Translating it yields CASSWGGGANVLTF. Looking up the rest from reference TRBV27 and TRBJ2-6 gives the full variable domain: EAQVTQNPRYLITVTGKKLTVTCSQNMNHEYMSWYRQDPGLGLRQIYYSMNVEVTDKGDVPEGYKVSRKEKRNFPLILESPSPNQTSLYFCASSWGGGANVLTFGAGSRLTVL.